This T cell receptor beta chain originates from a study of regulatory T cells in long-lasting Graves disease (dated by TCRdb to the early 2020s). General notes on the study: Newly diagnosed Graves' disease patients had taken antithyroid drugs for less than 3 months. This study used TCR sequencing and RNA sequencing of peripheral blood to compare persistent Graves' disease patients against newly diagnosed Graves' disease patients. The study took place in China and was registered as a clinical trial. TCR sequencing covered 13 persistent and approximately 20 newly diagnosed Graves' disease patients, 33 samples in total. Overall study results and their limits: Persistent patients shared more public clonotypes among themselves (fewer than 3,000) than newly diagnosed patients did (about 970). Only the TCR beta chain was sequenced and analyzed. Preferential use of TRBV28, TRBJ1-2 and TRBJ2-5 was observed in persistent disease, whereas TRBV20-1 and TRBJ2-1 were favored in newly diagnosed disease. The authors noted that the small sample size was a limitation that may lower accuracy. Compared with newly diagnosed patients, patients with persistent Graves' disease had lower TCR Shannon entropy and fewer highly expanded clones, which suggests clonal expansion. Peripheral blood alone was examined, since thyroid tissue, which constituted the primary lesion, could not be accessed.

This clonotype was counted many times. The antigen it recognizes is unknown. Base qualities are not at hand, and no much larger clone is one base apart. The CDR3 has 13 amino acids, counting the end cysteine and phenylalanine. Only the CDR3 portion is preserved as DNA: 39 bases, with reading frame beginning at the first base. Between the V and J ends, shortened by 8 bases and 8 bases respectively, the junction contains 18 bases. In the paper's terms, the time point label means: newly diagnosed GD, antithyroid drugs for less than 3 months. For both TCR sequencing and RNA sequencing, RNA was extracted from PBMCs using TRIzol. The diagnosis of Graves' disease was made according to American Thyroid Association guidelines. Recruitment of patients was carried out at an endocrinology department in Xi'an, China. From each patient, roughly 9 milliliters of peripheral blood was collected into an EDTA anticoagulant tube. Ficoll Paque Plus density gradient separation was used to isolate PBMCs, and no further T cell sorting was done. An Agilent 2100 Bioanalyzer and agarose gel were used to check RNA quality, while a NanoDrop 2000 measured RNA concentration.

Library preparation used multiplex PCR. The run used an Illumina HiSeq 4000. To build TCR beta libraries, CDR3 regions were amplified by Arm-PCR using iRepertoire HTBI primers. PCR products were gel purified before sequencing. The study's processing was this. Gene usage analysis of CDR3 amino acid clonotypes used the 62 TRBV and around 14 TRBJ segments found across samples. Filtered high-quality paired reads were merged into contigs using COPE and FqMerger. BLAST was used to align contigs to the IMGT TRBV, TRBD and TRBJ reference genes, and CDR3 was defined following IMGT. Highly expanded clones were defined as clonotypes with a frequency above 0.1%. Repertoire diversity was measured by Shannon entropy, and V-J evenness by the Gini coefficient. Public clonotypes were defined as clonotypes shared by more than one individual. TCRdb reprocessing: public reads trimmed at Q25 with fastp, clones called with MiXCR, in-frame beta chains kept. Entries that share a CDR3 protein sequence are merged under the most common genes and DNA. It is TCRdb's table, rather than the study itself, that gives the V and J calls and clone size. This sample lists about 450,000 distinct CDR3 sequences; around 17% were detected once. The biggest ten clones account for 9.5% to 12% of the sample.

The data were also submitted as part of a second study, on T cells in Graves' hyperthyroidism and ophthalmopathy. Taken from the second paper: Stable Graves' hyperthyroidism was defined as no progression to ophthalmopathy during 18 months of follow-up. Hyperthyroidism patients were newly diagnosed, with disease duration under 2 months, and aged 18 to 65 years. Any patient with an uncontrolled infection, another autoimmune disease, pregnancy or lactation was excluded. Clinical symptoms, serum thyroxine and TRAb, thyroid ultrasound, and orbital computed tomography formed the basis for the diagnoses. A first-round RT-PCR of the TCR CDR3 used the HTBI primer set with the Qiagen OneStep RT-PCR kit. Most expanded thyroid clonotypes (frequency above 0.001) were also detected in blood, suggesting blood repertoires may reflect thyroid immune responses. A model built on a 13 V-J signature distinguished ophthalmopathy from stable hyperthyroidism, reaching roughly 88% sensitivity and approximately 83% specificity in cross-validation and 80%/75% in testing. During validation, the model predicted progression to ophthalmopathy a median of around 6 months ahead of onset, with around 71% sensitivity and more than 72% specificity. To identify TCR V-J signatures that set the groups apart, the researchers used a discovery cohort of about a hundred patients, made up of under 50 with Graves' ophthalmopathy and 55 to 65 with stable Graves' hyperthyroidism. Prospective prediction of ophthalmopathy was tested in an independent validation cohort consisting of some 20 hyperthyroidism patients and about 17 patients who later progressed to ophthalmopathy. The roughly 99 discovery patients were divided at random into training and test sets in a 7:3 ratio. The study also compared thyroid tissue and blood T-cell repertoires from roughly 6 Graves' hyperthyroidism patients. After blood sampling, hyperthyroidism patients were treated with methimazole at a starting dose of 30 mg daily, and ophthalmopathy patients were treated with high-dose intravenous methylprednisolone. The libraries were constructed in a second round of multiplex PCR and then size-selected and purified. Libraries were sequenced paired-end with 100 bp reads on an Illumina HiSeq2000. Raw data were processed with SOAPnuke, discarding reads with adapters, uncalled bases, mean Phred below 15, or no exact constant-primer or identifier match. COPE v1.2.5 was used to merge the high-quality paired reads, and each unique nucleotide sequence was defined as a clonotype. Clonotypes were aligned to IMGT TRBV, TRBD and TRBJ reference segments using MiTCR v1.1. The analysis included only V-J combinations with a frequency above 0.0001, which together covered over 98% of the repertoires. The TCS score was defined as F50 (clonal expansion) divided by E x V (chaos), with BLOSUM62-based TCRdist calculated between CDR3 peptides within each V-J. Welch's t-statistics and random forest reduced roughly 500 V-J features to 13, which were used in a naive Bayes classifier (R e1071). No statistical method was used to fix the sample size in advance, and group allocation was not hidden from the investigators. According to the paper, TCR Vbeta CDR3 sequencing was carried out on more than 120 peripheral blood samples, which came from approximately 41 ophthalmopathy, about 75 hyperthyroidism and roughly 17 progressor patients.

Sequencing was performed on peripheral blood mononuclear cells (PBMCs), taken at new diagnosis, from a patient treated with antithyroid drugs. The sequence came from a woman in her thirties with Graves disease. Donor details come from another sample of the same person, matched by shared clones. The rearranged segments are TRBV12-3 or TRBV12-4 and TRBJ1-1, with a tentative D gene TRBD1 over 6 matching bases. The CDR3 corresponds to CASLKTGVREAFF. The DNA sequence follows: TGTGCCAGCCTAAAGACAGGCGTTCGGGAAGCTTTCTTT.